Following are 28 T cell receptor beta chains from one sample sequenced in a study of technical replicates of blood from a few donors (TCRdb year 2017). Library prep was done by the immunoSEQ multiplex PCR assay. TCRdb took over this immuneACCESS table, retaining in-frame rearrangements with V and J assigned. Such tables are incomplete; in checked studies, under half of the missing clones stem from an unresolved V gene, and the remainder is unexplained. This sample has 85,000 to 100,000 clones in its table, and 80% to 95% of those were observed once. The top ten clones comprise roughly 0.25% of the sample. The sequenced sample was T cells isolated from PBMCs. Source of these receptors: a human donor in good health.

The V and J genes are TRBV7-2 and TRBJ2-7; TRBD1 might be the D (6 bases). V lost 2 bases and J lost 2, with 7 bases in between. This CDR3 is 13 amino acids long. Germline assignment: CDR1 SGHTA and CDR2 FQGNSA. The CDR3 region is CASSLQGPYEQYF. Here the CDR3 DNA reads TGTGCCAGCAGCTTACAGGGGCCCTACGAGCAGTACTTC. The entire variable domain, with the rest obtained from reference TRBV7-2 and TRBJ2-7, is as follows: GAGVSQSPSNKVTEKGKDVELRCDPISGHTALYWYRQSLGQGLEFLIYFQGNSAPDKSGLPSDRFSAERTGGSVSTLTIQRTQQEDSAVYLCASSLQGPYEQYFGPGTRLTVT.

This chain connects TRBV28 to TRBJ1-2, with D hard to call. Germline V gene lookup returns CDR1 MDHEN and CDR2 SYDVKM. CDR3 length: 13 residues. V gave up 5 bases and J gave up 8 bases, with 15 bases separating them. CDR3 bases: TGTGCCAGCAGTCTTGACGGAGGGAACGGCTACACCTTC. It is translated as CASSLDGGNGYTF.

The gene calls are TRBV2 and TRBJ2-7; D is ambiguous. The CDR3 length is 12 residues. The V gene lost 4 bases and the J gene lost 0 bases, with 4 bases spanning the gap. CDR1 SNHLY and CDR2 FYNNEI come from the germline V gene. The CDR3 protein is CASSGHSYEQYF. CDR3 coding DNA: TGTGCCAGCAGTGGACACTCCTACGAGCAGTACTTC.

The rearrangement links TRBV9 to TRBJ2-3; D is perhaps TRBD2 (6 bases). This CDR3 has 17 amino acids. Trimming cost V 0 bases and J 0 bases, with 14 bases left between them. Germline CDR1 reads SGDLS; CDR2 reads YYNGEE. CDR3 nucleotides: TGTGCCAGCAGCGTAGGAATGGAGCGGGTGAGCACAGATACGCAGTATTTT. Protein sequence: CASSVGMERVSTDTQYF.

The chain links TRBV19 to TRBJ2-1; 8 bases agree with TRBD1. Germline CDR1 LNHDA, CDR2 SQIVND (reference sequence). V lost 5 bases, J lost 1 base, and 7 bases stayed unmatched. The CDR3 is 16 amino acids. For the CDR3, the DNA is TGTGCCAGTAGTTTGGGACAGGCCCTTTCCTACAATGAGCAGTTCTTC. Translating gives CASSLGQALSYNEQFF.

J is TRBJ1-1 and V is TRBV5-1; TRBD1 agrees at 9 bases. V shed 5 bases, J shed 3 bases, and the junction held 14 bases outside the gene matches. The germline gives CDR1 SGHRS, CDR2 YFSETQ. CDR3 size: 17 residues. CDR3 DNA: TGCGCCAGCAGTCGTGTCGGGACAGGGTACTCTTACACTGAAGCTTTCTTT. It is translated as CASSRVGTGYSYTEAFF. Full variable domain (rest looked up from reference TRBV5-1 and TRBJ1-1): KAGVTQTPRYLIKTRGQQVTLSCSPISGHRSVSWYQQTPGQGLQFLFEYFSETQRNKGNFPGRFSGRQFSNSRSEMNVSTLELGDSALYLCASSRVGTGYSYTEAFFGQGTRLTVV.

The CDR3: CATHPGGKGQPQHF. The DNA for the CDR3 is TGTGCCACCCACCCGGGGGGGAAAGGTCAGCCCCAGCATTTT. The chain joins TRBV6-5 to TRBJ1-5; a possible D gene is TRBD1 (5 bases). Trimming took off 10 bases at V and 6 bases at J, with 19 bases between the two ends. Germline values: CDR1 MNHEY, CDR2 SVGAGI. The CDR3 loop spans 14 amino acids.

The CDR3 nucleotides read TGTGCCAGCAGCCAAGGGGACCTCGGGACTAAATACATCTTACAAGAGACCCAGTACTTC. This gives the protein CASSQGDLGTKYILQETQYF. The genes are TRBV14 and TRBJ2-5; 7 positions agree with TRBD2. Trimming at V came to 1 base and at J to 2 bases, leaving 19 bases not matched to a gene. There are 20 residues in the CDR3. CDR1 is SGHDN and CDR2 is FVKESK in the germline V gene.

The chain has TRBV28 and TRBJ2-7, with D uncertain. Trimming pared 6 bases from V and 2 bases from J, leaving 8 bases between. The length of the CDR3 is 12 residues. In germline, CDR1 is MDHEN, CDR2 SYDVKM. CDR3 protein: CASSLNTYEQYF. DNA of the CDR3: TGTGCCAGCAGCCTTAATACCTACGAGCAGTACTTC.

The rearrangement links TRBV18 to TRBJ1-1; tentatively, D is TRBD1 (6 bases). CDR1 and CDR2 from the germline V gene are KGHSH and LQKENI. This CDR3 has 17 residues. The V end was cut by 4 bases, the J end by 5 bases, with 23 bases between. CDR3 DNA: TGTGCCAGCTCACGACAACGGACAGTTCTCGACGATACTGAAGCTTTCTTT. Translating it yields CASSRQRTVLDDTEAFF. The entire variable domain, with the rest obtained from reference TRBV18 and TRBJ1-1, is as follows: NAGVMQNPRHLVRRRGQEARLRCSPMKGHSHVYWYRQLPEEGLKFMVYLQKENIIDESGMPKERFSAEFPKEGPSILRIQQVVRGDSAAYFCASSRQRTVLDDTEAFFGQGTRLTVV.

This chain uses TRBV11-2 with TRBJ1-2, with 8 bases matching TRBD1. Germline V gives CDR1 SGHAT, CDR2 FQNNGV. This CDR3 spans 15 amino acids. Trimming cost V 2 bases and J 6 bases; bases outside gene matches: 8. For the CDR3, the DNA is TGTGCCAGCAGCTTATCGTCGGGACAGGCTCATGGCTACACCTTC. Its translation: CASSLSSGQAHGYTF.

The chain links TRBV5-8 to TRBJ2-1, with 12 positions matching TRBD2. The CDR3 runs 15 residues. Germline V gene sequence: CDR1 SGHTS, CDR2 YDEGEE. J was trimmed by 4 bases and V by 3 bases; bases with no gene match: 2. The CDR3 DNA reads as TGTGCCAGCAGCTCGCTAGCGGGAGGGTACAATGAGCAGTTCTTC. Translation: CASSSLAGGYNEQFF.

The rearrangement uses TRBV25-1 and TRBJ2-3; 13 nucleotides match TRBD2. The CDR3 covers 15 residues. Per germline, CDR1 MGHDK and CDR2 SYGVNS. The ends lost 2 bases at V and 5 bases at J; junction bases unmatched: 1. Here the CDR3 reads CASSEGLAGEDTQYF. The CDR3 DNA follows: TGTGCCAGCAGTGAAGGACTAGCGGGGGAAGATACGCAGTATTTT.

The chain joins TRBV29-1 to TRBJ1-5; D remains ambiguous. The CDR3 is made up of 15 amino acids. Trimming took off 4 bases at V and 2 bases at J, with 15 bases between the two ends. Looked up from germline, CDR1 is SQVTM and CDR2 is ANQGSEA. The CDR3 DNA follows: TGCAGCGTTGTAGTCTCAGGTACAGGCAATCAGCCCCAGCATTTT. Residues: CSVVVSGTGNQPQHF.

This chain connects TRBV11-3 to TRBJ1-1; no clear D gene. This CDR3 is built from 16 residues. Germline lookup yields CDR1 SGHNT and CDR2 YENEEA. V was trimmed by 1 base and J by 1 base, leaving 13 bases between them. CDR3 in amino acids: CASSLGRGEWNTEAFF. The CDR3 DNA reads TGTGCCAGCAGCTTAGGACGCGGGGAGTGGAACACTGAAGCTTTCTTT.

The chain carries TRBV7-9 and TRBJ1-4; D possibly corresponds to TRBD1 (6 bases). Germline CDR1 reads SEHNR; CDR2 reads FQNEAQ (reference sequence). The CDR3 sequence is 16 residues long. The V gene lost 3 bases and the J gene lost 8 bases, with 19 bases spanning the gap. CDR3 DNA sequence: TGTGCCAGCAGCTTTCAGGGGACGCGGAGTAACGAAAAACTGTTTTTT. This gives the protein CASSFQGTRSNEKLFF.

This sequence joins TRBV7-9 and TRBJ2-1; no firm D call. The CDR3 is 14 amino acids. V was trimmed by 5 bases and J by 7 bases, leaving 15 bases between them. Germline CDR1 SEHNR, CDR2 FQNEAQ (reference sequence). CDR3: CASSAIQLRNEQFF. CDR3 sequence (DNA): TGTGCCAGCAGCGCAATTCAACTGAGGAATGAGCAGTTCTTC.

This clone occurred once. V is TRBV5-1 and J is TRBJ2-1, with 7 bases matching TRBD2. There are 16 residues in the CDR3. Germline-derived CDR1 and CDR2 are SGHRS and YFSETQ. Losses at the gene ends were 0 bases for V and 0 bases for J; bases not matched to a gene: 3. The CDR3 is CASSLVPGGSYNEQFF. In DNA, the CDR3 is TGCGCCAGCAGCTTGGTCCCGGGAGGCTCCTACAATGAGCAGTTCTTC.

V usage is TRBV10-1 and J usage is TRBJ1-1; D gene unclear. Germline assignment: CDR1 WNHNN and CDR2 SYGVQD (reference sequence). This CDR3 contains 12 residues. The V end lost 2 bases, the J end lost 2 bases, and 3 bases lay between the germline ends. The CDR3 sequence is CASSEPNTEAFF. In nucleotides, the CDR3 is TGCGCCAGCAGTGAGCCAAACACTGAAGCTTTCTTT.

V gene TRBV7-7 combines with J gene TRBJ2-5, with D perhaps matching TRBD2 (6 bases). This CDR3 has 13 amino acids. From germline, CDR1 is SSHAT and CDR2 FNYEAQ (reference sequence). V lost 5 bases and J 5 bases, leaving 12 bases between the germline ends. CDR3 residues: CASSPFGGETQYF. In DNA form, the CDR3 reads TGTGCCAGCAGCCCTTTCGGAGGGGAGACCCAGTACTTC.

V and J are TRBV28 and TRBJ2-3; D is unresolved. V was shortened by 3 bases and J by 8 bases, with 9 bases between the two germline ends. This CDR3 spans 12 amino acids. Germline values: CDR1 MDHEN, CDR2 SYDVKM. The CDR3 loop is CASSFPRGTQYF. In nucleotides, the CDR3 is TGTGCCAGCAGTTTCCCGAGAGGTACGCAGTATTTT. Full variable domain (missing parts from reference TRBV28 and TRBJ2-3): DVKVTQSSRYLVKRTGEKVFLECVQDMDHENMFWYRQDPGLGLRLIYFSYDVKMKEKGDIPEGYSVSREKKERFSLILESASTNQTSMYLCASSFPRGTQYFGPGTRLTVL.

This chain links TRBV7-6 with TRBJ2-2; 8 bases agree with TRBD1. CDR3 length equals 16 residues. The ends lost 4 bases at V and 1 base at J; junction bases unmatched: 5. Germline CDR1 reads SGHVS; CDR2 reads FNYEAQ. CDR3 sequence (DNA): TGTGCCAGCAGCTGGAACGGGACAGGGAACACCGGGGAGCTGTTTTTT. It encodes CASSWNGTGNTGELFF.

The rearrangement joins TRBV7-6 to TRBJ2-7, with D possibly TRBD1 on 6 matching bases. Trimming stripped 3 bases from V and 0 bases from J, with 21 bases between. The CDR3 covers 18 residues. From germline, CDR1 is SGHVS and CDR2 FNYEAQ. The CDR3 protein is CASSLSPPTGEYSYEQYF. The DNA for the CDR3 is TGTGCCAGCAGCTTGTCCCCCCCGACAGGTGAATACTCCTACGAGCAGTACTTC.

This rearrangement joins TRBV5-1 to TRBJ2-7, with TRBD1 matching 8 bases. Germline V gives CDR1 SGHRS, CDR2 YFSETQ. The CDR3 is made up of 15 amino acids. V dropped 3 bases and J dropped 0; count of bases not matched to a gene: 5. For the CDR3, the DNA is TGCGCCAGCAGCTCCGACAGGGGCAGCTCCTACGAGCAGTACTTC. Its protein product is CASSSDRGSSYEQYF.

The gene calls are TRBV4-2 and TRBJ2-5; no reliable D call. Trimming stripped 0 bases from V and 3 bases from J, with 11 bases between. The CDR3 length is 15 residues. Germline assignment: CDR1 LGHNA and CDR2 YNFKEQ. This chain's CDR3 is CASSQDILIEETQYF. The CDR3 DNA is TGTGCCAGCAGCCAAGATATTCTTATTGAAGAGACCCAGTACTTC.

J is TRBJ1-6 and V is TRBV5-1; the D gene is possibly TRBD1 (6 bases). The CDR3 consists of 16 residues. V lost 3 bases and J 5 bases, leaving 15 bases between the germline ends. Germline V gene lookup returns CDR1 SGHRS and CDR2 YFSETQ. The CDR3 nucleotides are TGCGCCAGCAGCTCCGGACAGCCTTTGCATAATTCACCCCTCCACTTT. Protein sequence: CASSSGQPLHNSPLHF.

The chain links TRBV29-1 to TRBJ2-5; the match to TRBD1 covers 9 bases. In germline, CDR1 is SQVTM, CDR2 ANQGSEA. The CDR3 length is 15 residues. V was pared by 2 bases and J by 7 bases, with 11 bases of the junction left unmatched. In DNA form, the CDR3 reads TGCAGCGTTGAACAGGGACAGGGCCGTCGAGGGACCCAGTACTTC. Amino acids: CSVEQGQGRRGTQYF.

The V call is TRBV18, the J call TRBJ1-2; D is possibly TRBD1 (6 bases). The germline gives CDR1 KGHSH, CDR2 LQKENI. With 8 bases removed from V and 4 bases from J, the gap between germline ends came to 11 bases. This CDR3 region has 12 residues. The DNA of the CDR3 is TGTGCCAGCCGACAGGTTCTCTATGGCTACACCTTC. It codes for CASRQVLYGYTF.